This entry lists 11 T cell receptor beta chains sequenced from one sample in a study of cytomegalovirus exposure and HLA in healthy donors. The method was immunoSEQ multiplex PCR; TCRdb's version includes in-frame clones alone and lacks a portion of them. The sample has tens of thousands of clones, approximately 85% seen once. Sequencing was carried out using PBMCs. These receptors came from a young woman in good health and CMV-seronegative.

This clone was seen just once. DNA for the CDR3: TGTGCCAGCAACCTATGGGGCGGGAGGACAGATACGCAGTATTTT. Translated, it gives CASNLWGGRTDTQYF. This chain links TRBV27 with TRBJ2-3; TRBD2 aligns across 8 bases. V lost 7 bases to trimming and J lost 3 bases; unmatched junction nucleotides: 9. Germline lookup yields CDR1 MNHEY and CDR2 SMNVEV (reference sequence). This CDR3 is built from 15 residues.

Here the CDR3 reads CASSQDEGMNTEAFF. CDR3 in DNA: TGTGCCAGCAGCCAAGATGAGGGAATGAACACTGAAGCTTTCTTT. This chain uses TRBV14 with TRBJ1-1; D gene unclear. Trimming removed 0 bases from V and 0 bases from J, with 8 bases in between. Looked up from germline, CDR1 is SGHDN and CDR2 is FVKESK. This CDR3 is built from 15 residues. Variable domain in full (rest from reference TRBV14 and TRBJ1-1): EAGVTQFPSHSVIEKGQTVTLRCDPISGHDNLYWYRRVMGKEIKFLLHFVKESKQDESGMPNNRFLAERTGGTYSTLKVQPAELEDSGVYFCASSQDEGMNTEAFFGQGTRLTVV.

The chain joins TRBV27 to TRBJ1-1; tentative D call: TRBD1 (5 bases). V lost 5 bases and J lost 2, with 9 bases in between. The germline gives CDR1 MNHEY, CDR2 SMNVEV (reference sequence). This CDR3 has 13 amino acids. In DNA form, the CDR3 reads TGTGCCAGCAGTCAGGGAATTAACACTGAAGCTTTCTTT. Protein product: CASSQGINTEAFF.

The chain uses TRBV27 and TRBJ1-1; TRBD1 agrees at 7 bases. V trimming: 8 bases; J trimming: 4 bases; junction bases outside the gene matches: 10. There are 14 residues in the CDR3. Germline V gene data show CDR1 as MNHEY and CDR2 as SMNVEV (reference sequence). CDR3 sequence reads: CASAGGESSTEAFF. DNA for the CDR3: TGTGCCAGCGCAGGGGGTGAATCCAGCACTGAAGCTTTCTTT.

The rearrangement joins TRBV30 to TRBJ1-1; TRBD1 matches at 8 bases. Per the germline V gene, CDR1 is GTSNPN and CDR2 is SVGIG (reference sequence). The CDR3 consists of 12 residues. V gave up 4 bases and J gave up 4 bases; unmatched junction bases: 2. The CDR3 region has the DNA TGTGCCTGGACAACAGGGGGCACTGAAGCTTTCTTT. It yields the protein CAWTTGGTEAFF.

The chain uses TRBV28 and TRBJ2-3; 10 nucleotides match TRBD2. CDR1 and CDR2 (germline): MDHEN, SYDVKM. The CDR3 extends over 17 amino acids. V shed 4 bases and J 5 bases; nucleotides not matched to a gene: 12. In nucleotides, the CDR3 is TGTGCCAGCAGTTCTCCCCGCAGCGGGAGGGCCGAAGATACGCAGTATTTT. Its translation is CASSSPRSGRAEDTQYF.

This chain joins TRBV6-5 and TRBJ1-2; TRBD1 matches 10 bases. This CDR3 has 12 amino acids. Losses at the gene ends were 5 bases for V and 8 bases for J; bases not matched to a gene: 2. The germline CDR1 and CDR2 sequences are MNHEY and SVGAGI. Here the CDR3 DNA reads TGTGCCAGCAGTGGGACAGGGGCCGGCTACACCTTC. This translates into CASSGTGAGYTF.

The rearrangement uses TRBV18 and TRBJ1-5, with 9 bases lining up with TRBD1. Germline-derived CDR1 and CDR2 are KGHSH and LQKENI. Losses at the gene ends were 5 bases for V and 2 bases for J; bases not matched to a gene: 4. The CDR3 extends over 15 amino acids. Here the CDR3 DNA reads TGTGCCAGCTCAAAGGACAGGGGTGGCAATCAGCCCCAGCATTTT. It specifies CASSKDRGGNQPQHF.

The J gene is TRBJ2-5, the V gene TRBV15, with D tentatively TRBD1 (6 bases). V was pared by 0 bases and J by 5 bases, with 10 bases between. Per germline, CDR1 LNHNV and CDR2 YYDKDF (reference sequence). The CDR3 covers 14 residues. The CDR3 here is CATSREGRGETQYF. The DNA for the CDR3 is TGTGCCACCAGCAGAGAAGGAAGGGGGGAGACCCAGTACTTC.

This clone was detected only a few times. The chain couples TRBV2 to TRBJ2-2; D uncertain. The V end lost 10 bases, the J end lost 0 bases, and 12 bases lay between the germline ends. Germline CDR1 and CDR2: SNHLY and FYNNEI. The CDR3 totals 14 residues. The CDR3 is CATKSSANTGELFF. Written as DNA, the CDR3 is TGTGCCACCAAGAGCAGCGCGAACACCGGGGAGCTGTTTTTT.

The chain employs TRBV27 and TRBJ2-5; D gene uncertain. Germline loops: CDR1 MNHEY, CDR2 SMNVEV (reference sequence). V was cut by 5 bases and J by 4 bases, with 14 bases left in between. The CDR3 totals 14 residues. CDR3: CASSPPGVRETQYF. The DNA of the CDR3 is TGTGCCAGCAGTCCCCCCGGAGTGAGAGAGACCCAGTACTTC.